The source of this T cell receptor (beta chain) is a study of blood T cells in healthy people across ages. Study results and caveats: Estimated diversity across one million T cells was deemed an underestimate. Since the PBMCs were unsorted, naive and antigen-experienced cells could not be conclusively compared.

The use of a sample-barcoded 5' primer and a J-beta primer mix characterized a second PCR of roughly 6 to 11 cycles. TCRdb independently ran MiXCR on the 5' RACE reads; one entry per CDR3 protein. The data hold 700,000 or so distinct CDR3 sequences, with about 20% observed a single time. There are a few counts of this clonotype. Its antigen is unidentified. With 6 bases removed from V and 4 bases from J, the gap between germline ends came to 13 bases. The germline CDR1 and CDR2 sequences are MNHEY and SVGAGI. The CDR3 runs to 15 residues. This receptor was identified in a man aged 65 to 79 in good health. The chain couples TRBV6-5 to TRBJ2-6; D is perhaps TRBD1 (6 bases). The sequencing sample was made of blood. The CDR3 sequence is CASSKTGPGANVLTF. The CDR3 nucleotides read TGTGCCAGCAGCAAGACAGGCCCCGGGGCCAACGTCCTGACTTTC.